This T cell receptor beta chain came from a study of OX40 agonist ivuxolimab in advanced cancers. Study-wide results and caveats: Antigen specificity of clonally expanded peripheral T cells was not established.

Comment on this clone: Its antigen remains unidentified.

Only in-frame clones appear in the TCRdb table, and some are missing; sequencing was by immunoSEQ multiplex PCR. The repertoire includes 70,000 or so clones, about 88% of them detected once, and approximately 0.79% sits in the top ten. J lost 4 bases, V lost 4 bases, and 10 bases had no gene match. The germline CDR1 and CDR2 sequences are SEHNR and FQNEAQ (reference sequence). The CDR3 is 15 amino acids. A history of autoimmune disease or systemic immunosuppression excluded patients. Blood sampling took place at baseline, cycle 4 day 1, and cycle 7 day 1. This chain uses TRBV7-9 with TRBJ2-7, with TRBD1 identical over 7 bases. This specimen was CD4+ or CD8+ T cells sorted from blood, taken in a trial of the OX40 agonist ivuxolimab. The source is an adult with an advanced solid tumor such as melanoma, head and neck, liver or kidney cancer. This chain's CDR3 is CASSSSAAGGYEQYF. The CDR3, as DNA: TGTGCCAGCAGCTCGTCTGCGGCAGGGGGTTACGAGCAGTACTTC.